The 7 T cell receptor beta chains in this list originate from one sample, sequenced in a study of T cells in Graves' hyperthyroidism and ophthalmopathy. RNA transcripts served as the template for amplifying TCR beta CDR3 regions. A set of HTBI primers served as the primers for a first-round RT-PCR of the TCR CDR3. TCRdb passed the multiplex PCR reads through MiXCR, listing each CDR3 protein once. The sample shows around 600,000 distinct CDR3 sequences, around 14% of them seen only once. Sequenced input: blood. All receptors derive from a woman younger than 35 with Graves' ophthalmopathy.

This chain joins TRBV6-2 or TRBV6-3 and TRBJ1-1; weak D call: TRBD1 (5 bases). The germline CDR1 and CDR2 sequences are MNHEY and SVGEGT. The CDR3 covers 15 residues. Trimming stripped 2 bases from V and 1 base from J, with 11 bases between. The CDR3: CASSYAGAENTEAFF. For the CDR3, the DNA is TGTGCCAGCAGTTACGCTGGGGCTGAGAACACTGAAGCTTTCTTT.

This clonotype has ten or more counts. The chain employs TRBV6-1 and TRBJ2-1; the D is unclear. This CDR3 spans 14 amino acids. Germline CDR1 reads MNHNS; CDR2 reads SASEGT. Trimming cost V 3 bases and J 10 bases, with 16 bases left between them. The CDR3 DNA reads as TGTGCCAGCAGTGAGGGGTTGGGAAGTCTCGAGCAGTTCTTC. Protein sequence: CASSEGLGSLEQFF.

The V and J genes are TRBV3-1 and TRBJ2-7, with 8 bases that match TRBD1. This CDR3 spans 14 amino acids. Looked up from germline, CDR1 is LGHDT and CDR2 is YNNKEL (reference sequence). V shed 2 bases, J shed 2 bases, and the junction held 2 bases outside the gene matches. The CDR3 DNA sequence: TGTGCCAGCAGCCAATACAGGGGGGCCTACGAGCAGTACTTC. The encoded protein is CASSQYRGAYEQYF.

This clonotype was picked up many times. The chain couples TRBV13 to TRBJ2-7, with TRBD2 as a possible D gene (5 bases). Germline loops: CDR1 PRHDT, CDR2 FYEKMQ (reference sequence). The CDR3 is 13 residues long. Trimming left V 4 bases short and J 5 bases short, with 12 bases between. CDR3 nucleotide sequence: TGTGCCAGCAGCTCCAGACGTAGCGACGAGCAGTACTTC. Amino acid sequence: CASSSRRSDEQYF.

This clonotype was found many times. The V gene is TRBV5-1, the J gene TRBJ2-2, with no clear D. From germline, CDR1 is SGHRS and CDR2 YFSETQ. V was shortened by 1 base and J by 2 bases, with 9 bases between the two germline ends. The CDR3 has 15 amino acids. The CDR3 loop is CASSLRADNTGELFF. The CDR3 nucleotides read TGCGCCAGCAGCTTGAGGGCGGACAACACCGGGGAGCTGTTTTTT.

CDR3 bases: TGTGCCAGCAGTCCCGTGGGAGCTGGAAACACCATATATTTT. This gives the protein CASSPVGAGNTIYF. This sequence joins TRBV27 and TRBJ1-3; D unresolved. The germline V gene encodes CDR1 MNHEY and CDR2 SMNVEV (reference sequence). The CDR3 is 14 amino acids. V shed 5 bases and J shed 2 bases, with 10 bases lying between them.

This clonotype was detected ten times or more. V and J are TRBV3-1 and TRBJ1-1; a weak D match, TRBD1 (5 bases). The CDR3 is 13 amino acids. Trimming left V 5 bases short and J 4 bases short, with 11 bases between. Germline lookup yields CDR1 LGHDT and CDR2 YNNKEL (reference sequence). In nucleotides, the CDR3 is TGTGCCAGCAGCTCCCGACAGTTCACTGAAGCTTTCTTT. Protein product: CASSSRQFTEAFF.